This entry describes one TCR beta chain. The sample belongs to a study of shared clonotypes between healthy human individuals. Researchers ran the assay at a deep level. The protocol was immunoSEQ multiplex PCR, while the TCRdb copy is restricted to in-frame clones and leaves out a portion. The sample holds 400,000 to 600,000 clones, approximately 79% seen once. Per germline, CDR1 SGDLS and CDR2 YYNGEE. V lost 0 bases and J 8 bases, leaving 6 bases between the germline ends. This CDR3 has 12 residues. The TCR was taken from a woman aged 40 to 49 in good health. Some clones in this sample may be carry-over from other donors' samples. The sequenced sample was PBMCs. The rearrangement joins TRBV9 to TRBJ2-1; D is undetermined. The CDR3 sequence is CASSVEPDEQFF. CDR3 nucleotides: TGTGCCAGCAGCGTAGAGCCGGATGAGCAGTTCTTC.